Listed below are T cell receptor beta chains from one sample, sequenced in a study of molecular identifiers for immune sequencing clone quantification. Each CDR3 protein gets one entry after TCRdb re-called the PCR reads with MiXCR. The sample lists 20,000 to 30,000 distinct CDR3 sequences; about a sixth were seen once. The specimen was naive CD8+ T cells from blood, with Jurkat cell RNA spiked in. Receptor source: a human donor in good health. Some libraries in this study had Jurkat cell RNA spiked in. Each CDR3 is given with its conserved first and last residue. The D gene is left open where the match is weak. Part of the rows lack a size; the others show once, few, many or a class for expanded clones.

size,D,J,V,DNA,CDR3
many,TRBD2,TRBJ2-3,TRBV7-9,TGTGCCAGCCAACGGACTAGCGGGGGGCCAGATACGCAGTATTTT,CASQRTSGGPDTQYF
many,-,TRBJ2-3,TRBV4-3,TGCGCCAGCAGCCAAGATAACACAGATACGCAGTATTTT,CASSQDNTDTQYF
many,-,TRBJ2-3,TRBV7-9,TGTGCCAGCAGCTTAGAAAACACAGATACGCAGTATTTT,CASSLENTDTQYF
many,TRBD1,TRBJ1-2,TRBV27,TGTGCCAGCAGTTTAGTTAGGGGGCGAGATGGCTACACCTTC,CASSLVRGRDGYTF
many,-,TRBJ2-3,TRBV6-5,TGTGCCAGCAGTTACGCGGGCACAGATACGCAGTATTTT,CASSYAGTDTQYF
many,-,TRBJ1-4,TRBV7-9,TGTGCCAGCAGCGATCTGGACCGTGCAACTAATGAAAAACTGTTTTTT,CASSDLDRATNEKLFF
many,-,TRBJ1-1,TRBV14,TGTGCCAGCAGCCTCAGTGGGGTGAACACTGAAGCTTTCTTT,CASSLSGVNTEAFF
many,-,TRBJ2-5,TRBV5-6,TGTGCCAGCAGCTCAGTACCGGGACATGAAGAGACCCAGTACTTC,CASSSVPGHEETQYF
many,TRBD1,TRBJ2-3,TRBV9,TGTGCCAGCAGCGTGGCCGACAGGGATTGGAGCACAGATACGCAGTATTTT,CASSVADRDWSTDTQYF
many,-,TRBJ1-1,TRBV7-8,TGTGCCAGCAGCTTAGTTTGGGAGAACACTGAAGCTTTCTTT,CASSLVWENTEAFF
many,-,TRBJ1-5,TRBV19,TGTGCCAGTAGTATTGGGGTTTTGAAGACTGGTGCCACGGGGCTCCAGCCCCAGCATTTT,CASSIGVLKTGATGLQPQHF
many,TRBD1,TRBJ2-1,TRBV4-3,TGCGCCAGCAAACCAAGTTTAGGCGGGACAGGGGACTACAATGAGCAGTTCTTC,CASKPSLGGTGDYNEQFF
many,TRBD1,TRBJ2-3,TRBV7-7,TGTGCTAGCAGTCCCAGCTCCAGGGGGCGTAGGGCAGATACGCAGTATTTT,CASSPSSRGRRADTQYF
many,-,TRBJ2-2,TRBV9,TGTGCCAGCAGCGCCGGGACGACGAACACCGGGGAGCTGTTTTTT,CASSAGTTNTGELFF
many,-,TRBJ2-3,TRBV10-1,TGCGCCAGCAGCGATATCCAGGGAGATACGCAGTATTTT,CASSDIQGDTQYF
many,-,TRBJ2-5,TRBV20-1,TGCAGACTGGACCAGACCCAGTACTTC,CRLDQTQYF
many,-,TRBJ1-4,TRBV29-1,TGCAGCGTTGAACTTCAGTGGGGAAAACTGTTTTTT,CSVELQWGKLFF
medium-sized,-,TRBJ2-5,TRBV7-9,TGTGCCAGCAGCTTGGGCCCAGGGGGGCAAGAGACCCAGTACTTC,CASSLGPGGQETQYF
many,-,TRBJ2-1,TRBV12-3/TRBV12-4,TGTGCCAGCAGTTTGCCCCTTGGGCGGGGGCCCTACAATGAGCAGTTCTTC,CASSLPLGRGPYNEQFF
-,-,TRBJ2-1,TRBV27,TGTGCCAGCAGTTTTTCAGGGAACAATGAGCAGTTCTTC,CASSFSGNNEQFF
many,-,TRBJ2-7,TRBV29-1,TGCAGCGTTGACCCCCACAGGGAGAGCTCCTACGAGCAGTACTTC,CSVDPHRESSYEQYF
once,-,TRBJ1-1,TRBV6-6,TGTGCCAGCAGTCACTCTTCGGTGGAGGGGGGGCGTGGATCCACTGAAGCTTTCTTT,CASSHSSVEGGRGSTEAFF
many,TRBD1,TRBJ2-1,TRBV29-1,TGCAGCGTGGGGCGACAGGGTGTCCACAATGAGCAGTTCTTC,CSVGRQGVHNEQFF
many,-,TRBJ2-3,TRBV7-9,TGTGCCAGCAGGATGGGAGGAGATACGCAGTATTTT,CASRMGGDTQYF
many,-,TRBJ2-7,TRBV7-9,TGTGCCAGCAGCCCTCCCTATCTTGGGACGGCATACGAGCAGTACTTC,CASSPPYLGTAYEQYF
many,-,TRBJ2-7,TRBV28,TGTGCCAGTAAACGGGACGCCTCCTACGAGCAGTACTTC,CASKRDASYEQYF
many,-,TRBJ1-2,TRBV14,TGTGCCAGCAGCCAAGGAGTCAGATCGTGGCACTATGGCTACACCTTC,CASSQGVRSWHYGYTF
many,-,TRBJ2-7,TRBV6-5,TGTGCCAGCAAAATACAGGAATACGAGCAGTACTTC,CASKIQEYEQYF
-,-,TRBJ2-3,TRBV12-3/TRBV12-4,TGTGCCAGCAGTTTGACGGGGGAGGTAGATACGCAGTATTTT,CASSLTGEVDTQYF
many,-,TRBJ1-1,TRBV5-6,TGTGCCAGCAGCTTGGCTCGGGCCCCTGGGTTACGACACTCTGAAGCTTTCTTT,CASSLARAPGLRHSEAFF
-,-,TRBJ2-7,TRBV19,TGTGCCAGTAGTATAGCCCCCACCGGGAACGAGCAGTACTTC,CASSIAPTGNEQYF
few,-,TRBJ2-3,TRBV14,TGTGCCAGCAGCCAAGGACCCGGGACAGATACGCAGTATTTT,CASSQGPGTDTQYF
many,TRBD2,TRBJ2-1,TRBV27,TGTGCCAGCAGCTGGACTAGCGGGCCCTACAATGAGCAGTTCTTC,CASSWTSGPYNEQFF
many,TRBD2,TRBJ2-3,TRBV28,TGTGCCAGCAAACCTCGGAGGGCGGGGGACCGCACAGATACGCAGTATTTT,CASKPRRAGDRTDTQYF
-,TRBD1,TRBJ1-2,TRBV7-9,TGTGCCAGCAGCTGGGACAGGGGGGGAGGCTACACCTTC,CASSWDRGGGYTF
many,-,TRBJ1-1,TRBV7-6,TGTGCCAGCAGCTTTTCGCTAGCAGAGAACACTGAAGCTTTCTTT,CASSFSLAENTEAFF
medium-sized,-,TRBJ2-5,TRBV4-1,TGCGCCAGCAGCCAAGATCGAAAGACCCAGTACTTC,CASSQDRKTQYF
many,-,TRBJ2-3,TRBV19,TGTGCCAGCAGAGCGGACACAGATACGCAGTATTTT,CASRADTDTQYF
many,-,TRBJ2-7,TRBV30,TGTGCCTGGAGTGTATCCCTAGGGGAGCAGTACTTC,CAWSVSLGEQYF
many,-,TRBJ1-4,TRBV18,TGTGCCAGCTCACAGATTCGGGACACAGATGAAAAACTGTTTTTT,CASSQIRDTDEKLFF
medium-sized,-,TRBJ2-3,TRBV6-1,TGTGCCAGCAGTGAAGCTACAGGTGGAGGGGCAGATACGCAGTATTTT,CASSEATGGGADTQYF
many,-,TRBJ1-5,TRBV19,TGTGCCAGTAGTATTGGGACCCTCAATCAGCCCCAGCATTTT,CASSIGTLNQPQHF
few,TRBD1,TRBJ2-1,TRBV12-5,TGTGCTAGTGGTTTCGGGACAGGGGTTAATGAGCAGTTCTTC,CASGFGTGVNEQFF
many,TRBD1,TRBJ2-1,TRBV7-2,TGTGCCAGCAGCCCCGAGGGACAGGGATACAATGAGCAGTTCTTC,CASSPEGQGYNEQFF
-,TRBD1,TRBJ2-6,TRBV4-2,TGTGCCAGCAGCCAGGACAGGGCCTCTGGGGCCAACGTCCTGACTTTC,CASSQDRASGANVLTF
many,TRBD2,TRBJ2-3,TRBV7-6,TGTGCCAGCAGCCCGGAGACTAGCGGAGATACGCAGTATTTT,CASSPETSGDTQYF
many,-,TRBJ2-2,TRBV14,TGTGCCAGCAGCCAAGTTGAACTACTTGGTGTCGGGGAGCTGTTTTTT,CASSQVELLGVGELFF
many,-,TRBJ2-7,TRBV7-9,TGTGCCAGCAGCCAGGGGGGCGGCTACGAGCAGTACTTC,CASSQGGGYEQYF
many,-,TRBJ2-3,TRBV14,TGTGCCAGCAGCCAAGCTGGGGAGCAAGACACAGATACGCAGTATTTT,CASSQAGEQDTDTQYF
many,-,TRBJ1-5,TRBV28,TGTGCCAGCAGTTTGGGGTATGGTCAGCCCCAGCATTTT,CASSLGYGQPQHF
many,-,TRBJ1-5,TRBV27,TGTGCCAGCAGTTTATTCTCAGGGTACGGTCAGCCCCAGCATTTT,CASSLFSGYGQPQHF